The 7 T cell receptor beta chains below all came from one sample that was sequenced in a study of shared clonotypes between healthy human individuals (dated by TCRdb to the early 2020s). Libraries came from the immunoSEQ multiplex PCR assay. TCRdb stores this immuneACCESS table with in-frame sequences only. Part of the clones is absent; in the studies checked, under half of the shortfall reflects unresolved V genes, and no reason is known for the rest. For this sample the table gives fewer than 850,000 clones, of which approximately 75% were detected only once. The ten largest make up 1.8% of the sample. Sample: memory CD4+ T cells sorted from blood. According to the study, the label for this sample's cell subset or site signals: CD45RA-negative fraction. These receptors were taken from a woman aged 25-40 years in good health.

The V call is TRBV25-1, the J call TRBJ2-3; D remains unclear. Germline V gives CDR1 MGHDK, CDR2 SYGVNS. The germline V and J ends were trimmed by 6 bases and 4 bases, with 17 bases remaining between them. The CDR3 sequence is 15 residues long. The CDR3 is CASSGYVTRADTQYF. DNA for the CDR3: TGTGCCAGCAGCGGATACGTTACGAGAGCAGATACGCAGTATTTT.

The chain is built from TRBV30 and TRBJ1-2; D unclear. Germline V CDR1 and CDR2: GTSNPN, SVGIG (reference sequence). The germline V and J ends were trimmed by 2 bases and 8 bases, with 15 bases remaining between them. The CDR3 has 13 amino acids. The CDR3 spells CAWSTTDTGGYTF. In DNA form, the CDR3 reads TGTGCCTGGAGTACCACCGATACGGGGGGCTACACCTTC.

The chain links TRBV7-2 to TRBJ2-5; D possibly corresponds to TRBD2 (5 bases). This CDR3 is built from 15 residues. Germline values: CDR1 SGHTA, CDR2 FQGNSA. The V end lost 4 bases, the J end lost 4 bases, and 16 bases lay between the germline ends. CDR3 amino acids: CASSSRTAPGETQYF. The CDR3 nucleotides read TGTGCCAGCAGCTCCCGGACTGCCCCGGGAGAGACCCAGTACTTC.

The J gene is TRBJ2-3, the V gene TRBV5-4; TRBD2 matches 8 bases. V shed 6 bases, J shed 3 bases, and the junction held 12 bases outside the gene matches. Germline CDR1 SGHNT, CDR2 YYREEE (reference sequence). The CDR3 is made up of 16 amino acids. CDR3 DNA: TGTGCCAGCACCCCCGATTCAGCGGGAGCGACAGATACGCAGTATTTT. It yields the protein CASTPDSAGATDTQYF.

The CDR3 sequence is CASSKLFRGAGANVLTF. CDR3 in DNA: TGTGCCAGTAGTAAGCTTTTTCGGGGCGCTGGGGCCAACGTCCTGACTTTC. This chain joins TRBV19 and TRBJ2-6, with D perhaps assigned TRBD1 or TRBD2 (5 bases each). The V end lost 4 bases, the J end lost 2 bases, and 15 bases lay between the germline ends. This CDR3 is built from 17 residues. Germline V gives CDR1 LNHDA, CDR2 SQIVND (reference sequence).

The chain joins TRBV5-4 to TRBJ2-7, with 9 bases lining up with TRBD1. The V and J ends lost 4 bases and 2 bases, in that order; junction bases with no gene match: 7. The CDR3 extends over 15 amino acids. Germline V gene lookup returns CDR1 SGHNT and CDR2 YYREEE (reference sequence). In nucleotides, the CDR3 is TGTGCCAGCAGCCCGGGCCGACAGGGGGCCTACGAGCAGTACTTC. It codes for CASSPGRQGAYEQYF. The full variable domain, in which reference TRBV5-4 and TRBJ2-7 provide the parts outside the CDR3, is ETGVTQSPTHLIKTRGQQVTLRCSSQSGHNTVSWYQQALGQGPQFIFQYYREEENGRGNFPPRFSGLQFPNYSSELNVNALELDDSALYLCASSPGRQGAYEQYFGPGTRLTVT.

This clone has just one count. The chain combines TRBV5-6 with TRBJ2-1; 9 bases map to TRBD1. Germline trimming cut 5 bases from V and 6 bases from J; bases unmatched to any gene: 6. Germline lookup yields CDR1 SGHDT and CDR2 YYEEEE. CDR3 length: 14 amino acids. CDR3 nucleotide sequence: TGTGCCAGCAGTCCCCTGGACAGGGGCAATGAGCAGTTCTTC. Amino acid sequence: CASSPLDRGNEQFF.